This T cell receptor (beta chain) stems from a study of blood T cell repertoires in COVID-19. Study-wide background: Sites across the United States, Italy and Spain contributed samples from acute and convalescent COVID-19. PBMCs, B-cell-depleted T cells, or T cells provided the cDNA or gDNA that made up the material.

As originally analysed: Estimation of nucleated cell counts relied on the amplification of reference gene primers. Sequencing used immunoSEQ multiplex PCR; TCRdb keeps in-frame clones, though not all of them. Clone size and V and J calls were adopted from that table, with D and trimming inferred from the DNA. The profile shows some 96,000 clones, about 90% of them singletons. This receptor was obtained from a man aged 30-40 years in a cohort sampled during active COVID-19. Sample: peripheral blood.

CDR3 sequence: CASSSRLDSITSYEQYF. The CDR3 DNA is TGTGCCAGCAGCTCCCGACTAGACTCGATTACCTCCTACGAGCAGTACTTC. The V gene is TRBV7-2, the J gene TRBJ2-7, with D possibly matching TRBD2 (6 bases). The CDR3 has 17 amino acids. The germline CDR1 and CDR2 sequences are SGHTA and FQGNSA. V was cut by 4 bases and J by 0 bases, with 19 bases left in between.